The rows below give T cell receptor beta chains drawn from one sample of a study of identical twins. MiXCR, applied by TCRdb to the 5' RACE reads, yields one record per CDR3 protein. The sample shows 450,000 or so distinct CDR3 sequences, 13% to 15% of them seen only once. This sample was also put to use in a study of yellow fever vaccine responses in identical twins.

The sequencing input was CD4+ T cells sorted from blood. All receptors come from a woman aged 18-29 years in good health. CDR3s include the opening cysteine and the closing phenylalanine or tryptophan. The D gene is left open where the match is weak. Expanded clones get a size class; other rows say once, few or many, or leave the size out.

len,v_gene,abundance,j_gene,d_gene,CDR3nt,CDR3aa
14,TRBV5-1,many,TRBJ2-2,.,TGCGCCAGCAGTGGCCAGGGAGGCACCGGGGAGCTGTTTTTT,CASSGQGGTGELFF
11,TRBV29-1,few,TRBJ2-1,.,TGCAGCGTTGACACCTACAATGAGCAGTTCTTC,CSVDTYNEQFF
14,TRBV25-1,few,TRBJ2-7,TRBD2,TGTGCCAGCAGTGTAGCGGGTAGCGGGGACGAGCAGTACTTC,CASSVAGSGDEQYF
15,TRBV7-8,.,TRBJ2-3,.,TGTGCCAGCGGTCTCAGGTTTACTAGCACAGATACGCAGTATTTT,CASGLRFTSTDTQYF
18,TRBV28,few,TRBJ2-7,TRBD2,TGTGCCAGCAGTTTATGGAGGGGACTAGCGGGGGGGCCGTACGAGCAGTACTTC,CASSLWRGLAGGPYEQYF
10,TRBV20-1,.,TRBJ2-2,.,TGCAGTGCTAGCAGGGGGGAGCTGTTTTTT,CSASRGELFF
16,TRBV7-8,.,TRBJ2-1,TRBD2,TGTGCCAGCAGCACAAAGCGGGAGTCATCCTACAATGAGCAGTTCTTC,CASSTKRESSYNEQFF
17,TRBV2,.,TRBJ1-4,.,TGTGCCAGCAGGGGAGGGACACCCCTGGGCCGGGGTGAAAAACTGTTTTTT,CASRGGTPLGRGEKLFF
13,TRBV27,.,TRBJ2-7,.,TGTGCCAGCAGCTCCGCCGGTCACTACGAGCAGTACTTC,CASSSAGHYEQYF
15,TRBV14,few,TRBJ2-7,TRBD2,TGTGCCAGCAGCCGGGGACTAGCGGGGATCTACGAGCAGTACTTC,CASSRGLAGIYEQYF
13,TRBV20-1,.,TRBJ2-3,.,TGCAGTGCTAGAGAAGGGAGCACAGATACGCAGTATTTT,CSAREGSTDTQYF